The source of this TCR beta chain is a study of blood T cell repertoires in COVID-19. Trimming stripped 4 bases from V and 8 bases from J, with 19 bases between. The germline V gene encodes CDR1 SGHDT and CDR2 YYEEEE. The CDR3 loop spans 15 amino acids. The protocol was immunoSEQ multiplex PCR, while the TCRdb copy is restricted to in-frame clones and leaves out a portion. The sample carries more than 200,000 clones, 65% to 90% recorded once. The TCR comes from a man in his forties or fifties with COVID-19, enrolled during active disease. Sequencing was performed on peripheral blood. This chain links TRBV5-6 with TRBJ2-1; D is unclear. CDR3: CASSPGHRLVYEQFF. In DNA form, the CDR3 reads TGTGCCAGCAGCCCGGGTCACCGCCTGGTCTATGAGCAGTTCTTC.